This T cell receptor (beta chain) was captured by sequencing in a study of T cell responses to AZD1222 COVID-19 vaccine. The study's findings and limits: The peak T cell response came first, and repertoires were sampled only after it. Reportedly, nearly half the spike-specific TCRs target unmutated variant regions. Baseline antibody screening turned up just six or seven seropositive AZD1222 recipients. Donors were largely white British and mainly female; clonal diversity was possibly underestimated.

Repertoires were generated with immunoSEQ multiplex PCR, while TCRdb's copy carries only in-frame clones and drops some. The sample includes some 130,000 clones, under 95% seen only once; the top ten take around 3.2%. From germline, CDR1 is LGHDT and CDR2 YNNKEL (reference sequence). This CDR3 is built from 16 residues. Trimming stripped 1 base from V and 0 bases from J, with 10 bases between. With regard to this clone: Its cognate antigen is unknown.

The input for sequencing was peripheral blood, taken on day 0 of AZD1222 vaccination. The genes are TRBV3-1 (or the pseudogene TRBV3-2) and TRBJ2-4; D is ambiguous. This TCR derives from an adult in good health. The CDR3 coding sequence is TGTGCCAGCAGCCAAGTTATGACCCTAGCCAAAAACATTCAGTACTTC. It codes for CASSQVMTLAKNIQYF.